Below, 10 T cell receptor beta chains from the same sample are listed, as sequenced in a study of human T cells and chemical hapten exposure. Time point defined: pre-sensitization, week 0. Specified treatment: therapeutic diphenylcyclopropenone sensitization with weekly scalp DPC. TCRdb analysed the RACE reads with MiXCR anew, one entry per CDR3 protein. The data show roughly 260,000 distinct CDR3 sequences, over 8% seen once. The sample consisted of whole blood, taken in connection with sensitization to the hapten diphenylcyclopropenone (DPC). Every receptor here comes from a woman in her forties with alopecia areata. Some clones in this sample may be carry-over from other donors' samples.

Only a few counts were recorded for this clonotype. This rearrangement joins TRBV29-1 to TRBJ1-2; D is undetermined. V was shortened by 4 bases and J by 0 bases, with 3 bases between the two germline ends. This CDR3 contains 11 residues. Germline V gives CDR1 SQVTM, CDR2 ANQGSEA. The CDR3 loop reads CSVVTNYGYTF. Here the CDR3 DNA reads TGCAGCGTTGTCACTAACTATGGCTACACCTTC.

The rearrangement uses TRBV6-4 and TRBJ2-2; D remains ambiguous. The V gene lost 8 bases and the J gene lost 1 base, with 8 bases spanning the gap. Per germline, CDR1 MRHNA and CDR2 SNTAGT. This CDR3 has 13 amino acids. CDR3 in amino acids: CASLDWNTGELFF. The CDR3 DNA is TGTGCCAGCCTCGATTGGAACACCGGGGAGCTGTTTTTT.

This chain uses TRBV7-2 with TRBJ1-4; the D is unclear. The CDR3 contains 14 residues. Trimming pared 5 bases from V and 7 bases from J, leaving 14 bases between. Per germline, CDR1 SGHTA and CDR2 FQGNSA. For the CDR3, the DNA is TGTGCCAGCAGCCCAACGAGCAGCCTTGAAAAACTGTTTTTT. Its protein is CASSPTSSLEKLFF. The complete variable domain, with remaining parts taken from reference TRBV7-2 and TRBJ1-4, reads GAGVSQSPSNKVTEKGKDVELRCDPISGHTALYWYRQSLGQGLEFLIYFQGNSAPDKSGLPSDRFSAERTGGSVSTLTIQRTQQEDSAVYLCASSPTSSLEKLFFGSGTQLSVL.

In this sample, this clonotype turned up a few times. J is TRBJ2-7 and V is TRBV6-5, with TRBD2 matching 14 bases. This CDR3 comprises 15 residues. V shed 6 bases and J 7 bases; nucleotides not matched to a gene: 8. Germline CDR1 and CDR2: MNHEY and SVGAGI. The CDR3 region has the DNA TGTGCCAGCAGCCTCCGGACTAGCGGGAGGAATGAGCAGTACTTC. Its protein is CASSLRTSGRNEQYF.

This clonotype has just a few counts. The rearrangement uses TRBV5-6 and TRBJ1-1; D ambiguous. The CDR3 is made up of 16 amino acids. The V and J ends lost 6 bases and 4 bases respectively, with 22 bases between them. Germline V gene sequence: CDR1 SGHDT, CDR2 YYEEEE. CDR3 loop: CASNHFWGQRVTEAFF. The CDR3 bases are TGTGCCAGCAACCATTTTTGGGGTCAGAGGGTCACTGAAGCTTTCTTT.

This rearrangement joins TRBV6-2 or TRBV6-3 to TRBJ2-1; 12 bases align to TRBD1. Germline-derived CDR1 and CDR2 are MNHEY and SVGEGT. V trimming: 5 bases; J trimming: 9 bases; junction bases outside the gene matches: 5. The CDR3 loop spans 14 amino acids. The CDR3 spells CASSPGTGGVEQFF. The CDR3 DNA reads TGTGCCAGCAGTCCCGGGACAGGGGGCGTTGAGCAGTTCTTC.

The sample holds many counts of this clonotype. CDR3: CASSLSTGTSLYEQYF. For the CDR3, the DNA is TGTGCCAGCAGTTTATCGACCGGGACTAGCCTCTACGAGCAGTACTTC. The gene calls are TRBV27 and TRBJ2-7; 9 bases are shared with TRBD2. Germline V CDR1 and CDR2: MNHEY, SMNVEV (reference sequence). Unmatched junction bases numbered 6, after V lost 0 bases and J lost 3 bases. The length of the CDR3 is 16 residues.

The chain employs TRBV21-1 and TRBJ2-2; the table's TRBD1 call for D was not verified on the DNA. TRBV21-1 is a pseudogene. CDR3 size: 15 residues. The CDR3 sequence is CASSTGTVPTGELFF. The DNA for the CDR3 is TGTGCCAGCAGCACTGGGACAGTCCCTACCGGGGAGCTGTTTTTT.

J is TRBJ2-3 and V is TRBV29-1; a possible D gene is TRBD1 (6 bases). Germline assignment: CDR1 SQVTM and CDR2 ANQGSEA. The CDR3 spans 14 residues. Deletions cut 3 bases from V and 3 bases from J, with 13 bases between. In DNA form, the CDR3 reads TGCAGCGTTGAGGCAGGGGAAGGGACAGATACGCAGTATTTT. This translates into CSVEAGEGTDTQYF.

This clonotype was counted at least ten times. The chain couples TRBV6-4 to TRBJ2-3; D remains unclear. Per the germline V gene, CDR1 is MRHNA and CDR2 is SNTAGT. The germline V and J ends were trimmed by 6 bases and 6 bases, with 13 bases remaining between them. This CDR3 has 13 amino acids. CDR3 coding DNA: TGTGCCAGCAGCGCGAGGAGTGAGGATACGCAGTATTTT. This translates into CASSARSEDTQYF.